These T cell receptor beta chains were read from a single sample in a study of blood T cells in healthy people across ages. TCRdb re-analysed the 5' RACE reads in MiXCR, keeping a single row per CDR3 protein. The sample lists under 750,000 distinct CDR3 sequences; around 48% were seen once. Material: blood. The source is a man at least 80 years old in good health. Both conserved end residues are part of each CDR3. D genes are given only for firm matches. Some rows have no size entry. The others give once, few or many, or a class for an expanded clone.

j_call v_call clone_size d_call cdr3_aa cdr3_nt
TRBJ1-1 TRBV7-2 NA NA CASSQDANSEAFF TGTGCCAGCAGCCAAGATGCGAATTCTGAAGCTTTCTTT
TRBJ1-1 TRBV29-1 NA TRBD1 CSVEMAGGVNTEAFF TGCAGCGTTGAAATGGCAGGGGGTGTGAACACTGAAGCTTTCTTT
TRBJ2-7 TRBV7-8 NA NA CASSLLRAGNYEQYF TGTGCCAGCAGCTTGCTCCGGGCGGGTAACTACGAGCAGTACTTC
TRBJ2-1 TRBV11-3 NA TRBD2 CASSYPGTSGYNEQFF TGTGCCAGCAGCTACCCCGGGACTAGCGGATACAATGAGCAGTTCTTC
TRBJ2-3 TRBV12-3/TRBV12-4 NA NA CASSLRTGPVTDTQYF TGTGCCAGCAGTTTAAGGACGGGCCCTGTCACAGATACGCAGTATTTT
TRBJ2-7 TRBV7-2 few TRBD2 CASRNGGVYEQYF TGTGCCAGCCGTAATGGGGGGGTGTACGAGCAGTACTTC
TRBJ2-1 TRBV7-2 few TRBD2 CASSLYLAGSGVEQFF TGTGCCAGCAGCTTATATCTAGCGGGAAGTGGAGTTGAGCAGTTCTTC
TRBJ2-5 TRBV6-2/TRBV6-3 NA NA CASSSDLLTSQETQYF TGTGCCAGCAGCTCAGACCTGCTAACCTCCCAAGAGACCCAGTACTTC
TRBJ2-5 TRBV12-3/TRBV12-4 few NA CASSPFTQETQYF TGTGCCAGCAGCCCGTTCACGCAAGAGACCCAGTACTTC
TRBJ2-7 TRBV29-1 NA NA CSVSTGFYEQYF TGCAGCGTATCCACAGGGTTCTACGAGCAGTACTTC
TRBJ2-3 TRBV4-3 few NA CASSHMTTRGPQYF TGCGCCAGCAGCCATATGACAACTAGAGGTCCGCAGTATTTT
TRBJ2-6 TRBV6-2/TRBV6-3 once NA CASSQRDRTLSGANVLTF TGTGCCAGCAGTCAAAGAGACAGGACCCTCTCTGGGGCCAACGTCCTGACTTTC
TRBJ2-5 TRBV20-1 NA NA CSATGAREQYF TGCAGTGCTACAGGGGCGAGGGAGCAGTACTTC
TRBJ2-7 TRBV4-3 NA NA CASSQGDEGYEQYF TGCGCCAGCAGCCAAGGGGACGAGGGATACGAGCAGTACTTC
TRBJ2-5 TRBV2 NA TRBD2 CASSELAGGIETQYF TGTGCCAGCAGTGAACTAGCGGGAGGGATAGAGACCCAGTACTTC